Listed here are 13 T cell receptor beta chains from one sample, sequenced in a study of post-analysis software for immune sequencing data. Study-wide findings and caveats: TRBV segments more frequent in patients than in controls numbered several and included TRBV5-6, TRBV5-1 and TRBV20-1.

Their recognized antigens are unknown. Prepared TCR beta cDNA libraries contained unique molecular identifiers. TCRdb used MiXCR to reprocess the PCR reads, holding one entry per CDR3 protein. The sample includes 650,000 to 850,000 distinct CDR3 sequences, about 57% of them seen just once. Sequenced sample: blood. All receptors come from a girl aged 5-17 years with multiple sclerosis.

CDR3 in DNA: TGCGCCAGTGCTACAGGGCCGGGCTACGAGCAGTACTTC. Translation: CASATGPGYEQYF. The genes are TRBV5-1 and TRBJ2-4; D is perhaps TRBD1 (6 bases). Gene TRBJ2-7 matches the end of the DNA better, so the J call may be wrong. Germline-derived CDR1 and CDR2 are SGHRS and YFSETQ. This CDR3 region has 13 residues.

The chain joins TRBV29-1 to TRBJ2-2; TRBD2 is a possible D gene (6 bases). Germline V gene lookup returns CDR1 SQVTM and CDR2 ANQGSEA. This CDR3 is built from 13 residues. Trimming took off 5 bases at V and 4 bases at J, with 11 bases between the two ends. CDR3 nucleotides: TGCAGCGTTTCTGGGGGGTTCACCGGGGAGCTGTTTTTT. It translates to CSVSGGFTGELFF.

The gene calls are TRBV5-1 and TRBJ2-3, with TRBD2 matching over 10 bases. The trim removed 0 bases at V and 7 bases at J, leaving 5 bases unmatched. The CDR3 has 15 residues. CDR1 and CDR2 (germline): SGHRS, YFSETQ. CDR3 coding DNA: TGCGCCAGCAGCTTGGTAGCGGGGGGCTCACATACGCAGTATTTT. Translated, it gives CASSLVAGGSHTQYF.

Here the CDR3 DNA reads TGTGCCAGCAGCGCCGGACTCGCAGATACGCAGTATTTT. This gives the protein CASSAGLADTQYF. The chain is built from TRBV7-2 and TRBJ2-3; TRBD2 is a possible D gene (5 bases). Germline V CDR1 and CDR2: SGHTA, FQGNSA. The ends were cut back, 5 bases at V and 4 bases at J, with 10 bases in the middle. The CDR3 is 13 residues long.

The V gene is TRBV7-6, the J gene TRBJ2-7; D might be TRBD2 (5 bases). Germline CDR1 is SGHVS and CDR2 is FNYEAQ. The CDR3 loop spans 13 amino acids. Trimming shortened V by 4 bases and J by 1 base, and 8 bases separated the two germline ends. CDR3 bases: TGTGCCAGCAGCTCTAGCTTATCCTACGAGCAGTACTTC. As protein: CASSSSLSYEQYF.

This rearrangement joins TRBV20-1 to TRBJ1-6; D perhaps matches TRBD1 (6 bases). The CDR3 sequence is 15 residues long. Germline CDR1 DFQATT, CDR2 SNEGSKA (reference sequence). Trimming pared 1 base from V and 6 bases from J, leaving 13 bases between. The CDR3 loop is CSARVAGAINSPLHF. As DNA, the CDR3 is TGCAGTGCTAGAGTGGCAGGGGCGATTAATTCACCCCTCCACTTT.

The V and J genes are TRBV6-1 and TRBJ1-1; D gene ambiguous. Trimming removed 7 bases at V and 0 bases at J, with 24 bases between. The germline CDR1 and CDR2 sequences are MNHNS and SASEGT. The CDR3 extends over 18 amino acids. The CDR3 reads CASIRGTGVPSMNTEAFF. DNA for the CDR3: TGTGCCAGCATTCGGGGAACGGGCGTCCCCAGCATGAACACTGAAGCTTTCTTT.

In its sample, this clonotype was seen a few times. This chain links TRBV9 with TRBJ2-1; D gene unclear. CDR3 length: 13 residues. Between the trimmed V and J ends, which lost 0 bases and 3 bases, there was a span of 4 bases. CDR1 and CDR2 (germline): SGDLS, YYNGEE. The CDR3 coding sequence is TGTGCCAGCAGCGTAGCCGGCTACAATGAGCAGTTCTTC. Its protein product is CASSVAGYNEQFF.

This clonotype was seen a few times. J is TRBJ2-7 and V is TRBV5-5; 16 bases line up with TRBD2. Germline V lookup: CDR1 SGHKS, CDR2 YYEKEE (reference sequence). The trim removed 1 base at V and 9 bases at J, leaving 7 bases unmatched. CDR3 size: 16 residues. The CDR3 coding sequence is TGTGCCAGCAGCTTGACCGGGACTAGCGGGGGGGCGAGGCAGTACTTC. Translating gives CASSLTGTSGGARQYF.

This clonotype has only one observation. This chain uses TRBV15 with TRBJ2-1; TRBD2 might be the D (5 bases). From germline, CDR1 is LNHNV and CDR2 YYDKDF (reference sequence). Trimming took 3 bases from V and 10 from J, leaving 10 bases between them. This CDR3 spans 12 amino acids. CDR3 in amino acids: CATSRSREEQFF. CDR3 nucleotide sequence: TGTGCCACCAGCAGGAGTAGGGAGGAGCAGTTCTTC.

The gene calls are TRBV3-1 and TRBJ1-2, with a possible D match to TRBD1 (6 bases). The CDR3 sequence is 15 residues long. The V and J ends lost 2 bases and 4 bases respectively, with 14 bases between them. Germline CDR1 is LGHDT and CDR2 is YNNKEL (reference sequence). The chain's CDR3 is CASSQTGPYSYGYTF. CDR3 sequence (DNA): TGTGCCAGCAGCCAAACAGGGCCTTACTCCTATGGCTACACCTTC.

The chain links TRBV6-1 to TRBJ1-2; no clear D gene. This CDR3 has 14 residues. The V end lost 3 bases, the J end lost 11 bases, and 19 bases lay between the germline ends. Germline V gives CDR1 MNHNS, CDR2 SASEGT. The CDR3 sequence: CASSEGPFLEGYTF. The CDR3 DNA reads as TGTGCCAGCAGTGAGGGTCCCTTTCTCGAGGGTTACACCTTC.

The chain has TRBV3-1 and TRBJ2-1, with D unclear. The germline CDR1 and CDR2 sequences are LGHDT and YNNKEL (reference sequence). Trimming pared 0 bases from V and 1 base from J, leaving 10 bases between. CDR3 length: 16 amino acids. The CDR3 loop reads CASSQESIVSYNEQFF. CDR3 in DNA: TGTGCCAGCAGCCAAGAGTCGATAGTGTCCTACAATGAGCAGTTCTTC.